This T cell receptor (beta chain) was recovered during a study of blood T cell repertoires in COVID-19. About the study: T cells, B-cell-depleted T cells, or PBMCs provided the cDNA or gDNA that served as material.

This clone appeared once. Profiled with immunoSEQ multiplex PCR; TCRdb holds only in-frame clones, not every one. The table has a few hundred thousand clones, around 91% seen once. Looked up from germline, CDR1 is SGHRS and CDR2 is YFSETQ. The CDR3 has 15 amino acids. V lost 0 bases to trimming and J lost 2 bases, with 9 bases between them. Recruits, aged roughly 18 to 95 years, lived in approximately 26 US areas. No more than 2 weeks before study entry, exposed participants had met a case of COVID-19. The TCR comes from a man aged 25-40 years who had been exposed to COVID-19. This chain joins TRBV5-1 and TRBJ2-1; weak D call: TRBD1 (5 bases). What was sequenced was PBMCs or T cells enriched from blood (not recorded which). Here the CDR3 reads CASSLVGRPYNEQFF. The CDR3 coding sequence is TGCGCCAGCAGCTTGGTGGGGCGCCCCTACAATGAGCAGTTCTTC.